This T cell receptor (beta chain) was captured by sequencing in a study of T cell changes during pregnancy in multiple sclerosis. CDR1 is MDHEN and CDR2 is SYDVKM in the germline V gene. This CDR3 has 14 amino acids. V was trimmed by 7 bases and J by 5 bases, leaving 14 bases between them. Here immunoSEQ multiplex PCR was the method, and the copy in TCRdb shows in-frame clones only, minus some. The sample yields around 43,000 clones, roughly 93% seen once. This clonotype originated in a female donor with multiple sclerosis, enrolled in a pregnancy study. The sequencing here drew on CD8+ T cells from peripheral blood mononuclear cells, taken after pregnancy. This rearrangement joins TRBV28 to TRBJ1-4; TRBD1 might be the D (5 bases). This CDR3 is CASTPWGENEKLFF. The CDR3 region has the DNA TGTGCCAGCACCCCATGGGGGGAGAATGAAAAACTGTTTTTT.